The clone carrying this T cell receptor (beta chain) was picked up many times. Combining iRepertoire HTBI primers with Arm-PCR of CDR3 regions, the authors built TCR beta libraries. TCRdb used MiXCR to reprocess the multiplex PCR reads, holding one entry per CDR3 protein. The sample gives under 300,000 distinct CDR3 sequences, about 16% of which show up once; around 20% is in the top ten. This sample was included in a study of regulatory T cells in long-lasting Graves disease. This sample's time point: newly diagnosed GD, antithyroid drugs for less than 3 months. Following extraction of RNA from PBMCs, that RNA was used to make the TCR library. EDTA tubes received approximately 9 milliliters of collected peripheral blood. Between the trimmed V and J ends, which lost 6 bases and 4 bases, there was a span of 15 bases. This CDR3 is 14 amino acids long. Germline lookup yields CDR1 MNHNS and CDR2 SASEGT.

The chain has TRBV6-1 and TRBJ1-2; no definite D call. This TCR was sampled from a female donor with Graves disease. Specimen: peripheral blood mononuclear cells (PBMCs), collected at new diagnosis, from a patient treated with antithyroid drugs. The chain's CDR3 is CASRDRLILYGYTF. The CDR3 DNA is TGTGCCAGCAGGGACCGACTTATACTCTATGGCTACACCTTC.